This T cell receptor beta chain was found in a study of graft-versus-host responses after intestinal transplantation (dated by TCRdb to the early 2020s). For context, the study as a whole: The transplants that recipients got were multivisceral, liver-intestinal, or isolated intestinal. All recipients received anti-thymocyte globulin induction followed by maintenance tacrolimus and steroids for around 3 years. Graft-versus-host and host-versus-graft alloreactive T cell clones were tracked in the graft, circulation and bone marrow after intestinal transplantation using bulk TCR-beta CDR3 sequencing. Alloreactive clones were identified by sequencing pre-transplant mixed lymphocyte reaction products and comparing these products with unstimulated pre-transplant donor and recipient T cells. A cohort of 24 intestinal transplant recipients, including one retransplant, was enrolled, and a few patients lacking pretransplant specimens were excluded. A peak of at least 4% donor T cells among recipient peripheral blood mononuclear cells was the definition used for donor T cell macrochimerism. Rather than going through the commercial service, samples from a few later patients were sequenced in-house on an Illumina MiSeq and processed with MiXCR. Results and caveats for the whole study, not just this receptor: The conclusions were limited by the relatively low number and heterogeneity of the intestinal transplant patients. In patients with donor T cell macrochimerism, the allografts had high GvH to HvG T cell clonal ratios. Early after transplant, declines in HvG clones were associated with peak levels of circulating GvH clones. GvH clones were detected in recipient bone marrow, and some of these GvH clones were observed earlier in ileal mucosa or blood, consistent with an intestinal mucosal origin.

V gives up 0 bases and J gives up 3 bases, and the segment between their germline ends measures 11 bases. CDR1 and CDR2, looked up from the germline V gene (reference sequence), are SEHNR and FQNEAQ. The CDR3, from cysteine to phenylalanine, totals 15 residues. The only DNA kept is the CDR3, 45 bases in frame from the first base. For this clone: No antigen is known for it. Qualities for individual bases were not recorded, and no much larger clone is one base off.

The time point label, read with the paper, signifies: cells obtained before transplantation from donor or recipient. CD3+CD4+ and CD3+CD8+ populations were FACS-sorted from unstimulated pre-transplant donor and recipient cells taken from spleen or lymph nodes. Library construction relied on the immunoSEQ multiplex PCR assay. For most patients, genomic DNA was isolated with the Qiagen DNeasy Blood and Tissue Kit and sent frozen to Adaptive Biotechnologies for TCR sequencing. For most patients, high-throughput TCR-beta CDR3 sequencing of genomic DNA was performed by Adaptive Biotechnologies. The authors' analysis ran thus. Adaptive's ImmunoSEQ software supplied the TCR sequencing data for 15 to 20 patients, while MiXCR and VDJtools were used to process three other patients. CD4 versus CD8 sorting errors were corrected by removing sequences found in both subsets at a frequency ratio below 5:1. Because the origin of CDR3 nucleotide sequences shared between donor and recipient could not be assigned, those sequences were removed. To be classed as alloreactive, a clone needed at least 2-fold expansion over unstimulated cells and a minimum CFSE-low frequency of 0.002% (template counts) or 0.001% (read counts). A clone was considered mappable if detected in the sequenced pre-transplant spleen, lymph node, or MLR CFSE-low populations of the donor or recipient. Cumulative frequency of alloreactive clones was calculated as a percentage of all sequences weighted by copy number. TCRdb mirrors the immuneACCESS table, restricted to in-frame sequences. Some clones are absent from its copies; in checked studies, under half trace to an unresolved V gene, and the reason for the others is unknown. From that table come the V and J calls and clone size; the DNA was used to work out D and trimming. This sample holds 90,000 to 130,000 clones; around 95% were observed only once. The ten most abundant clones make up 0.45% to 0.65% of the sample.

The sequences come from unstimulated CD8+ T cells sorted from spleen or lymph node cells, collected before intestinal transplant. The V gene is TRBV7-9 and the J gene is TRBJ1-2; a tentative D call is TRBD1 (5 bases match). The TCR was taken from a human donor who received an intestinal transplant. The CDR3 region has the sequence CASSLAGVKDYGYTF. The nucleotide sequence reads TGTGCCAGCAGCTTAGCGGGGGTCAAGGACTATGGCTACACCTTC.